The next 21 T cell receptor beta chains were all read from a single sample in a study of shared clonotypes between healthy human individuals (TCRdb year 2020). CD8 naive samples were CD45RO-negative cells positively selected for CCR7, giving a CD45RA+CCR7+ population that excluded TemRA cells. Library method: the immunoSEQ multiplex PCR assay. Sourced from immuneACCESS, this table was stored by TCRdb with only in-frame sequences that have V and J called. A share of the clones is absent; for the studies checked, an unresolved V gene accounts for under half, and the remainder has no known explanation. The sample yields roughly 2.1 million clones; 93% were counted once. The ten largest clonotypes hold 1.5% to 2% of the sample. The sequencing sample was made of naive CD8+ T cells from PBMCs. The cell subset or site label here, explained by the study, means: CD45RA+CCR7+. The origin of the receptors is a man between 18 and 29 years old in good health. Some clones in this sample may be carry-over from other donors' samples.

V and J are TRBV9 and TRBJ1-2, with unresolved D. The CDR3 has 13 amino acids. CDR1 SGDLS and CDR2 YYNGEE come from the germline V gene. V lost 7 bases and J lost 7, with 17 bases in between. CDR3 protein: CASSEGGVSGYTF. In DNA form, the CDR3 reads TGTGCCAGCTCAGAAGGTGGGGTCAGTGGCTACACCTTC.

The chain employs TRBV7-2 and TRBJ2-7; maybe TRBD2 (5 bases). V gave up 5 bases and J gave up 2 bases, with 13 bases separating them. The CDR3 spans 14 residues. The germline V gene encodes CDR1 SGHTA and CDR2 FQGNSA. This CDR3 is CASSPRVATYEQYF. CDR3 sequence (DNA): TGTGCCAGCAGCCCGCGGGTGGCGACCTACGAGCAGTACTTC.

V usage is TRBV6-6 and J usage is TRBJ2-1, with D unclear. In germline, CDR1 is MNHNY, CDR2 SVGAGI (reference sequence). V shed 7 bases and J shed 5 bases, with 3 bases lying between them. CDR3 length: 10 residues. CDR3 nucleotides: TGTGCCAGCAAAGACAATGAGCAGTTCTTC. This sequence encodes CASKDNEQFF.

CDR3 nucleotide sequence: TGTGCCAGCAGCCCGGGACAGGGTAGGCACGAGCAGTACTTC. Encoded protein: CASSPGQGRHEQYF. V and J are TRBV27 and TRBJ2-7; 9 bases align to TRBD1. The V and J ends lost 6 bases and 5 bases, in that order; junction bases with no gene match: 8. This CDR3 region has 14 residues. Germline assignment: CDR1 MNHEY and CDR2 SMNVEV (reference sequence).

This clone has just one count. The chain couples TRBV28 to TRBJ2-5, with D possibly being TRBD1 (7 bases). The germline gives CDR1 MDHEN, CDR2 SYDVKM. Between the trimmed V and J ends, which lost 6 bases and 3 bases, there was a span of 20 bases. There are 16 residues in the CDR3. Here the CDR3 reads CASSPRDRLLKETQYF. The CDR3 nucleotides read TGTGCCAGCAGCCCGCGGGACAGACTCTTGAAAGAGACCCAGTACTTC.

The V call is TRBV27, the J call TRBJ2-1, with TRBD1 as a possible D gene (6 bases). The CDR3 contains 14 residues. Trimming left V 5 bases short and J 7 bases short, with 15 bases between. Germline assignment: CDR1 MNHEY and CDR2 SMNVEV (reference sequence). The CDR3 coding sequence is TGTGCCAGCAGTGTGCAGACAGACAGGAATGAGCAGTTCTTC. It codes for CASSVQTDRNEQFF.

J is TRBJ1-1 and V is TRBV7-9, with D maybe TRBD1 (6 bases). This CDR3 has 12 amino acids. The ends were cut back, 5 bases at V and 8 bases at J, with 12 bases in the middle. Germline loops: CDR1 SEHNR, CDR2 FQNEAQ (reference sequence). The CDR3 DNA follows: TGTGCCAGCAGCCACAGGGTCGGCGAAGCTTTCTTT. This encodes CASSHRVGEAFF.

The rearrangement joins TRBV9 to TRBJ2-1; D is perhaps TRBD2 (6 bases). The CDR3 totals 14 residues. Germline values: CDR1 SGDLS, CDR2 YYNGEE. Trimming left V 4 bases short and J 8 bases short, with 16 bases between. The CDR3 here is CASSSIGSFDEQFF. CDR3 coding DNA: TGTGCCAGCAGCTCGATCGGGAGTTTCGATGAGCAGTTCTTC.

The CDR3 sequence: CASSSLRGNSYEQYF. The DNA for the CDR3 is TGTGCCAGCAGCTCGTTACGCGGGAACTCCTACGAGCAGTACTTC. V and J are TRBV5-5 and TRBJ2-7, with D possibly being TRBD2 (6 bases). Per the germline V gene, CDR1 is SGHKS and CDR2 is YYEKEE (reference sequence). The CDR3 runs 15 residues. Trimming cost V 3 bases and J 0 bases, with 13 bases left between them.

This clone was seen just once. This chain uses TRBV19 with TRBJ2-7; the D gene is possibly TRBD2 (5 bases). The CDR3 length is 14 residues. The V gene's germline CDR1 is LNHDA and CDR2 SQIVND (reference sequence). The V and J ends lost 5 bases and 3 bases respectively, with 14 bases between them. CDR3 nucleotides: TGTGCCAGTAGTCCGAGCGGCCAAATCTACGAGCAGTACTTC. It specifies CASSPSGQIYEQYF. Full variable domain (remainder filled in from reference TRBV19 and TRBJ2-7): DGGITQSPKYLFRKEGQNVTLSCEQNLNHDAMYWYRQDPGQGLRLIYYSQIVNDFQKGDIAEGYSVSREKKESFPLTVTSAQKNPTAFYLCASSPSGQIYEQYFGPGTRLTVT.

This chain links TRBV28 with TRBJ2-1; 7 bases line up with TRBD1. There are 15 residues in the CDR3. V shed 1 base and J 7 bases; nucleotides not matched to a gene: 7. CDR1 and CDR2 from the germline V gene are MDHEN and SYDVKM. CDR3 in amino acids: CASSLSWTGRNEQFF. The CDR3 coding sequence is TGTGCCAGCAGTTTATCCTGGACAGGTAGAAATGAGCAGTTCTTC.

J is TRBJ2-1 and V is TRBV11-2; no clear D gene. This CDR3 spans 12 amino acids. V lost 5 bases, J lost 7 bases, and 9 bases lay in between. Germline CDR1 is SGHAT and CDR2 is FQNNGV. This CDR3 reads CASSEDGNEQFF. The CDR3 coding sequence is TGTGCCAGCAGCGAAGATGGGAATGAGCAGTTCTTC.

The CDR3 protein is CASSSPSGGIVNYGYTF. In DNA, the CDR3 is TGTGCCAGCAGCTCCCCATCGGGGGGGATAGTTAACTATGGCTACACCTTC. This chain uses TRBV9 with TRBJ1-2; weak D call: TRBD1 (5 bases). Germline values: CDR1 SGDLS, CDR2 YYNGEE. The germline V and J ends were trimmed by 4 bases and 1 base, with 20 bases remaining between them. This CDR3 is 17 amino acids long.

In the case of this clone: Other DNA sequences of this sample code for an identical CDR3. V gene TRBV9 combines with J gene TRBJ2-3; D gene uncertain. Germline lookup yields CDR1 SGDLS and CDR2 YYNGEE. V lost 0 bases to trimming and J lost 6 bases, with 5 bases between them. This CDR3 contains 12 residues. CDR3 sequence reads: CASSVEPDTQYF. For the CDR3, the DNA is TGTGCCAGCAGCGTAGAGCCGGATACGCAGTATTTT.

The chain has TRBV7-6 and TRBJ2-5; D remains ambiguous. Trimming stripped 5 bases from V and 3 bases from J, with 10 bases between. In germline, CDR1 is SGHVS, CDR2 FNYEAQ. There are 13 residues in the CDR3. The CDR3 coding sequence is TGTGCCAGCAGCCCGCGACTGGAAGAGACCCAGTACTTC. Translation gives CASSPRLEETQYF.

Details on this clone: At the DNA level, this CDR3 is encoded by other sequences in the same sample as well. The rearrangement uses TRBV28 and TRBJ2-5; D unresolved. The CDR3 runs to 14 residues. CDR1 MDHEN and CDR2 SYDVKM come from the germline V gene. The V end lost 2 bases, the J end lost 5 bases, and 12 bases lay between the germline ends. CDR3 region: CASSLTPGPETQYF. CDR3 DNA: TGTGCCAGCAGTTTAACCCCTGGCCCGGAGACCCAGTACTTC.

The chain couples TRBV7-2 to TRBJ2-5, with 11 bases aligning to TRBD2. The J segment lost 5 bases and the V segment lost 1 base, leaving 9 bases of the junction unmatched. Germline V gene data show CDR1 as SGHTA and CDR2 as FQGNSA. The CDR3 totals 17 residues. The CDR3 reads CASSLVPLAGEGETQYF. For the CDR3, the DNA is TGTGCCAGCAGCTTAGTACCACTAGCGGGAGAGGGGGAGACCCAGTACTTC.

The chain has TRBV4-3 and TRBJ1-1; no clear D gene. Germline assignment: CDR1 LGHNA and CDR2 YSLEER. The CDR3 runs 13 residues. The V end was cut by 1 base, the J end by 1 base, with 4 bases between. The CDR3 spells CASSQVANTEAFF. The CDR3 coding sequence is TGCGCCAGCAGCCAAGTAGCGAACACTGAAGCTTTCTTT.

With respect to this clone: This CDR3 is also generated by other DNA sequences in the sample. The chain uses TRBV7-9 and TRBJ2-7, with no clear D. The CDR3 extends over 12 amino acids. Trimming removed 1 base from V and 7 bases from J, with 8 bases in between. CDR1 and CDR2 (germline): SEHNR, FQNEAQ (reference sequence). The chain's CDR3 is CASSLGAREQYF. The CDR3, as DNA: TGTGCCAGCAGCTTAGGTGCGAGGGAGCAGTACTTC.

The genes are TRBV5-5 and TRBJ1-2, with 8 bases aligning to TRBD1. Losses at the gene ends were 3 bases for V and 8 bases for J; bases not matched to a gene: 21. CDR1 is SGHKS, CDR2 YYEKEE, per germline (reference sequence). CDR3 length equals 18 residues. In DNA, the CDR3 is TGTGCCAGCAGCTGGGACCAAGACAGGGGCTCTGTACGAGGGGGCTACACCTTC. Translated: CASSWDQDRGSVRGGYTF.

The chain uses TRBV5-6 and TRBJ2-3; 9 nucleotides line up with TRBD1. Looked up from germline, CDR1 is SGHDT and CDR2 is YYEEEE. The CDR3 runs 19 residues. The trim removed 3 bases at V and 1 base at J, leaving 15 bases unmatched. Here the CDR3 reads CASSSTKRTGEGGTDTQYF. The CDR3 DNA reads TGTGCCAGCAGCTCGACAAAGCGGACAGGGGAAGGGGGCACAGATACGCAGTATTTT. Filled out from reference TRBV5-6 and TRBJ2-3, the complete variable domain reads DAGVTQSPTHLIKTRGQQVTLRCSPKSGHDTVSWYQQALGQGPQFIFQYYEEEERQRGNFPDRFSGHQFPNYSSELNVNALLLGDSALYLCASSSTKRTGEGGTDTQYFGPGTRLTVL.